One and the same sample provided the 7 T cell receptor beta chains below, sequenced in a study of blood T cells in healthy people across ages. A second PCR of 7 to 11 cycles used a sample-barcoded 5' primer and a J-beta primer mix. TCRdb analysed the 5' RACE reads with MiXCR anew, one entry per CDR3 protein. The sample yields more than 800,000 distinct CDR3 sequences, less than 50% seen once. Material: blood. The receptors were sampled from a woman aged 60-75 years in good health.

CDR3 DNA: TGCGCCAGCAGCTCCAGGCGAGGAGGGGTAGATACGCAGTATTTT. As protein: CASSSRRGGVDTQYF. The V call is TRBV5-1, the J call TRBJ2-3; weak D call: TRBD2 (6 bases). V lost 3 bases, J lost 5 bases, and 16 bases lay in between. The CDR3 has 15 residues. Germline V CDR1 and CDR2: SGHRS, YFSETQ.

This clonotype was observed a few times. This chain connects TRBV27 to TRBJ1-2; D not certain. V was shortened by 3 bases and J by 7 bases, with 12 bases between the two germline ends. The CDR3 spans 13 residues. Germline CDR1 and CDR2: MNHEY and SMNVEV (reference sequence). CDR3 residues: CASSLMGRAGYTF. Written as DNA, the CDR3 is TGTGCCAGCAGTTTGATGGGTCGGGCTGGCTACACCTTC.

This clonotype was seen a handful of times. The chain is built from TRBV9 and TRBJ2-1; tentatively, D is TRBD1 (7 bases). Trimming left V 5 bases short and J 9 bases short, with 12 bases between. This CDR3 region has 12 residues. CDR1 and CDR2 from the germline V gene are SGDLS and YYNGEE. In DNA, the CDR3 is TGTGCCAGCAGTCACCAGGGGGGTGAGCAGTTCTTC. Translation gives CASSHQGGEQFF.

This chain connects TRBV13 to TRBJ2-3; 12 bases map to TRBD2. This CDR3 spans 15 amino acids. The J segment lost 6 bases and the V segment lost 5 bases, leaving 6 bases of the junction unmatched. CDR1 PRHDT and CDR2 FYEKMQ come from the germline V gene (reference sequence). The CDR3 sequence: CASSQTSGSGDTQYF. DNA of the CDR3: TGTGCCAGCAGCCAGACTAGCGGGAGTGGGGATACGCAGTATTTT. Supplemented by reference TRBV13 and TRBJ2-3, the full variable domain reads AAGVIQSPRHLIKEKRETATLKCYPIPRHDTVYWYQQGPGQDPQFLISFYEKMQSDKGSIPDRFSAQQFSDYHSELNMSSLELGDSALYFCASSQTSGSGDTQYFGPGTRLTVL.

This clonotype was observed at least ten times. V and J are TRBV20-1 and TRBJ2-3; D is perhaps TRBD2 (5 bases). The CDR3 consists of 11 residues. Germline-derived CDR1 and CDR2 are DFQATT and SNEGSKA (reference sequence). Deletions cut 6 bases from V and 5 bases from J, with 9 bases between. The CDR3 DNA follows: TGCAGTGCCAGACGGGGAGATACGCAGTATTTT. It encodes CSARRGDTQYF.

This chain's CDR3 is CSAPQPYNEQFF. DNA of the CDR3: TGCAGTGCCCCGCAACCCTACAATGAGCAGTTCTTC. V and J are TRBV20-1 and TRBJ2-1; D ambiguous. V shed 6 bases and J shed 2 bases, with 8 bases lying between them. The CDR3 sequence is 12 residues long. Germline V gene data show CDR1 as DFQATT and CDR2 as SNEGSKA (reference sequence).

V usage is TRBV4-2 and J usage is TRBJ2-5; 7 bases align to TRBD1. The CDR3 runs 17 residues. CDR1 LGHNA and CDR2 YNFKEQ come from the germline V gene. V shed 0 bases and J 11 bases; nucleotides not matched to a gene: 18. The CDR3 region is CASSQDRRGFLRNEQYF. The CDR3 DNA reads TGTGCCAGCAGCCAAGATCGCAGGGGGTTCTTGCGCAATGAGCAGTACTTC.